These T cell receptor beta chains were read from a single sample in a study of blood T cell repertoires in COVID-19. Libraries were prepared by immunoSEQ multiplex PCR; TCRdb keeps only in-frame clonotypes and omits some of them. The data show 320,000 or so clones, roughly 87% seen once. The sequencing input was PBMCs or T cells enriched from blood (not recorded which). The source is a woman aged 25 to 39 who had recovered from COVID-19. CDR3s include the opening cysteine and the closing phenylalanine or tryptophan. D genes are given only for firm matches. Size tells how often a clone was seen (once, few, many) or the class of an expanded clone, and some rows leave it out.

V gene: TRBV19
J gene: TRBJ1-5
D gene: -
clone size: -
CDR3 DNA: TGTGCCAGTAGTACCCTGGAGGATCAGCCCCAGCATTTT
CDR3 protein: CASSTLEDQPQHF

V gene: TRBV25-1
J gene: TRBJ1-3
D gene: TRBD1
clone size: -
CDR3 DNA: TGTGCCAGCAGTGAATATTCGGACAGGGGTCACACCATATATTTT
CDR3 protein: CASSEYSDRGHTIYF

V gene: TRBV11-2
J gene: TRBJ1-4
D gene: TRBD1
clone size: -
CDR3 DNA: TGTGCCAGCAAATCTGTGAGGCGGGGACAGAATAATGAAAAACTGTTTTTT
CDR3 protein: CASKSVRRGQNNEKLFF

V gene: TRBV2
J gene: TRBJ1-1
D gene: -
clone size: -
CDR3 DNA: TGTGCCAGCAGTGAAGACAGGGAAACTGAAGCTTTCTTT
CDR3 protein: CASSEDRETEAFF

V gene: TRBV6-2/TRBV6-3
J gene: TRBJ2-7
D gene: TRBD2
clone size: -
CDR3 DNA: TGTGCCAGCAGCAGGATCTTTAGCGGGGGGACCTACGAGCAGTACTTC
CDR3 protein: CASSRIFSGGTYEQYF

V gene: TRBV5-1
J gene: TRBJ2-7
D gene: TRBD1
clone size: -
CDR3 DNA: TGCGCCACCCAAACCGGGACAGGGTCCGACGAGCAGTACTTC
CDR3 protein: CATQTGTGSDEQYF

V gene: TRBV3-1/TRBV3-2
J gene: TRBJ1-1
D gene: -
clone size: -
CDR3 DNA: TGTGCCAGCAGCTCTTCCGGCGGGTTCATGAACACTGAAGCTTTCTTT
CDR3 protein: CASSSSGGFMNTEAFF

V gene: TRBV19
J gene: TRBJ2-7
D gene: -
clone size: -
CDR3 DNA: TGTGCCAGTAGCGACAGGCATAGCTCCTACGAGCAGTACTTC
CDR3 protein: CASSDRHSSYEQYF

V gene: TRBV2
J gene: TRBJ2-3
D gene: TRBD1
clone size: -
CDR3 DNA: TGTGCCAGCAGTGATCCGGGACAGGGTGTACATTTT
CDR3 protein: CASSDPGQGVHF

V gene: TRBV7-6
J gene: TRBJ2-1
D gene: TRBD1
clone size: -
CDR3 DNA: TGTGCCAGCAGCCAAACCGGGACAGGGGGCGGGGATGAGCAGTTCTTC
CDR3 protein: CASSQTGTGGGDEQFF

V gene: TRBV27
J gene: TRBJ1-2
D gene: -
clone size: once
CDR3 DNA: TGTGCCAGCACCACAACGAGTGGGGGGGCAATGAGGGGCTACACCTTC
CDR3 protein: CASTTTSGGAMRGYTF

V gene: TRBV6-6
J gene: TRBJ1-1
D gene: -
clone size: -
CDR3 DNA: TGTGCCAGCAGTTTTGCAGGGGTGGCTTTCTTT
CDR3 protein: CASSFAGVAFF

V gene: TRBV13
J gene: TRBJ1-1
D gene: TRBD1
clone size: -
CDR3 DNA: TGTGCCAGCAGCCCAGGGGGCAACACTGAAGCTTTCTTT
CDR3 protein: CASSPGGNTEAFF

V gene: TRBV6-1
J gene: TRBJ2-3
D gene: -
clone size: -
CDR3 DNA: TGTGCCAGCAGTGAAATTATGGCAGGGGGCACAGATACGCAGTATTTT
CDR3 protein: CASSEIMAGGTDTQYF

V gene: TRBV30
J gene: TRBJ1-5
D gene: -
clone size: -
CDR3 DNA: TGTGCCTGGAGTAACCGGGGGGGCAATCAGCCCCAGCATTTT
CDR3 protein: CAWSNRGGNQPQHF

V gene: TRBV7-2
J gene: TRBJ2-7
D gene: -
clone size: -
CDR3 DNA: TGTGCCAGCAGCCCTCAGGGGCACACCTACGAGCAGTACTTC
CDR3 protein: CASSPQGHTYEQYF

V gene: TRBV3-1/TRBV3-2
J gene: TRBJ2-1
D gene: TRBD2
clone size: once
CDR3 DNA: TGTGCCAGCAGCCCCGGTCTAGCGGGGGGTAATGAGCAGTTCTTC
CDR3 protein: CASSPGLAGGNEQFF

V gene: TRBV5-4
J gene: TRBJ2-1
D gene: -
clone size: -
CDR3 DNA: TGTGCCAGCAGCCGAACAGGCGGGACTCTTAGGGAGCAGTTCTTC
CDR3 protein: CASSRTGGTLREQFF

V gene: TRBV3-1/TRBV3-2
J gene: TRBJ2-2
D gene: TRBD2
clone size: -
CDR3 DNA: TGTGCCAGCAGCCCCCCCCGGGGCGGGGGAACCGGGGAGCTGTTTTTT
CDR3 protein: CASSPPRGGGTGELFF

V gene: TRBV18
J gene: TRBJ1-6
D gene: -
clone size: -
CDR3 DNA: TGTGCCAGCTCACCGTCAGGGATTTCGGGTAATTCACCCCTCCACTTT
CDR3 protein: CASSPSGISGNSPLHF

V gene: TRBV19
J gene: TRBJ1-1
D gene: -
clone size: once
CDR3 DNA: TGTGCCAGTAGTATCAGGGGAGAGAACACTGAAGCTTTCTTT
CDR3 protein: CASSIRGENTEAFF

V gene: TRBV6-5
J gene: TRBJ2-7
D gene: -
clone size: -
CDR3 DNA: TGTGCCAGCAGTTACAACACAGGGTCCTACGAGCAGTACTTC
CDR3 protein: CASSYNTGSYEQYF

V gene: TRBV30
J gene: TRBJ2-7
D gene: TRBD1
clone size: -
CDR3 DNA: TGTGCCTGGAAGGACAGGGGCACCTACGAGCAGTACTTC
CDR3 protein: CAWKDRGTYEQYF

V gene: TRBV7-2
J gene: TRBJ2-7
D gene: -
clone size: once
CDR3 DNA: TGTGCCAGCAGCTTGACAGGATTGTTGTTCCACGAGCAGTACTTC
CDR3 protein: CASSLTGLLFHEQYF

V gene: TRBV25-1
J gene: TRBJ2-7
D gene: TRBD1
clone size: -
CDR3 DNA: TGTGCCAGCAGTCCTGAGACAGGGGAACTCGAGCAGTACTTC
CDR3 protein: CASSPETGELEQYF

V gene: TRBV5-1
J gene: TRBJ2-7
D gene: TRBD2
clone size: -
CDR3 DNA: TGCGCCAGCAGCCCGGGGGGGGGCGAGCAGTACTTC
CDR3 protein: CASSPGGGEQYF

V gene: TRBV4-1
J gene: TRBJ2-1
D gene: -
clone size: -
CDR3 DNA: TGCGCCAGCAGCCTCCGGGACGGGGGGCTTGAGCAGTTCTTC
CDR3 protein: CASSLRDGGLEQFF

V gene: TRBV25-1
J gene: TRBJ2-5
D gene: -
clone size: -
CDR3 DNA: TGTGCCAGCAATGAGCCTCGGGAAGAGACCCAGTACTTC
CDR3 protein: CASNEPREETQYF

V gene: TRBV29-1
J gene: TRBJ2-5
D gene: TRBD2
clone size: -
CDR3 DNA: TGCAGCGTTGAGGGTAGCGGGGGCCAAGAGACCCAGTACTTC
CDR3 protein: CSVEGSGGQETQYF

V gene: TRBV5-1
J gene: TRBJ2-1
D gene: TRBD2
clone size: -
CDR3 DNA: TGCGCCAGCAGCGTGTTGGCGGGGGGACGGGGGAATGAGCAGTTCTTC
CDR3 protein: CASSVLAGGRGNEQFF

V gene: TRBV2
J gene: TRBJ2-2
D gene: TRBD1
clone size: -
CDR3 DNA: TGTGCCAGCATCCCGGGGACAGGGTACACCGGGGAGCTGTTTTTT
CDR3 protein: CASIPGTGYTGELFF

V gene: TRBV18
J gene: TRBJ1-4
D gene: -
clone size: -
CDR3 DNA: TGTGCCAGCTCACCACCCGGGTGGACTGCAACTAATGAAAAACTGTTTTTT
CDR3 protein: CASSPPGWTATNEKLFF

V gene: TRBV6-5
J gene: TRBJ1-5
D gene: TRBD1
clone size: few
CDR3 DNA: TGTGCCAGCAGCCTACAGGGGCTCAATCAGCCCCAGCATTTT
CDR3 protein: CASSLQGLNQPQHF

V gene: TRBV5-4
J gene: TRBJ2-5
D gene: TRBD1
clone size: -
CDR3 DNA: TGTGCCAGCAGCTTGCCACAGGGGATCCAAGAGACCCAGTACTTC
CDR3 protein: CASSLPQGIQETQYF

V gene: TRBV10-2
J gene: TRBJ2-3
D gene: TRBD2
clone size: -
CDR3 DNA: TGCGCCAGCAGTGAGTCCCTCAGCGGGGGGCCAGATACGCAGTATTTT
CDR3 protein: CASSESLSGGPDTQYF

V gene: TRBV4-1
J gene: TRBJ1-4
D gene: -
clone size: -
CDR3 DNA: TGCGCCAGCAGCCAAGATCCGTCCGCGGACAGTGCAACTAATGAAAAACTGTTTTTT
CDR3 protein: CASSQDPSADSATNEKLFF

V gene: TRBV19
J gene: TRBJ1-1
D gene: -
clone size: -
CDR3 DNA: TGTGCCAGTAGTATAAGCCCACAGGGCTTGAACACTGAAGCTTTCTTT
CDR3 protein: CASSISPQGLNTEAFF

V gene: TRBV28
J gene: TRBJ1-2
D gene: TRBD1
clone size: -
CDR3 DNA: TGTGCCAGCAGTTATCCCGGGACAGGGGCCGGCTACACCTTC
CDR3 protein: CASSYPGTGAGYTF

V gene: TRBV27
J gene: TRBJ2-7
D gene: -
clone size: -
CDR3 DNA: TGTGCCAGTAACAGTTTGGTGGATCGCGAGCAGTACTTC
CDR3 protein: CASNSLVDREQYF

V gene: TRBV5-1
J gene: TRBJ1-5
D gene: TRBD1
clone size: few
CDR3 DNA: TGCGCCAGCAGCTTAGGGACAGGGAATCAGCCCCAGCATTTT
CDR3 protein: CASSLGTGNQPQHF

V gene: TRBV10-3
J gene: TRBJ2-2
D gene: TRBD1
clone size: many
CDR3 DNA: TGTGCCATCAGTCTGGGTCAGGGGGCAAACACCGGGGAGCTGTTTTTT
CDR3 protein: CAISLGQGANTGELFF

V gene: TRBV5-4
J gene: TRBJ2-3
D gene: -
clone size: -
CDR3 DNA: TGTGCCAGCAGCTTTAAATCCCGCCCTACTAGGTTCGATACGCAGTATTTT
CDR3 protein: CASSFKSRPTRFDTQYF

V gene: TRBV7-6
J gene: TRBJ1-1
D gene: -
clone size: once
CDR3 DNA: TGTGCCAGCAGCCACTTTGACAGGACGGTGGGCACTGAAGCTTTCTTT
CDR3 protein: CASSHFDRTVGTEAFF

V gene: TRBV28
J gene: TRBJ1-5
D gene: -
clone size: once
CDR3 DNA: TGTGCCAGCAGTAATCCAGGGACTGGCAATCAGCCCCAGCATTTT
CDR3 protein: CASSNPGTGNQPQHF

V gene: TRBV7-9
J gene: TRBJ2-2
D gene: TRBD1
clone size: -
CDR3 DNA: TGTGCCAGCAGCTTAGGTACCGGGACAGGGGTACACACCGGGGAGCTGTTTTTT
CDR3 protein: CASSLGTGTGVHTGELFF

V gene: TRBV9
J gene: TRBJ1-4
D gene: -
clone size: -
CDR3 DNA: TGTGCCAGCAGCCCCCTCGGGGGGGAAAAACTGTTTTTT
CDR3 protein: CASSPLGGEKLFF